These 27 T cell receptor beta chains came from one sample sequenced in a study of CD8+ T cells in alopecia areata. This sample's treatment: oral pan-JAK inhibitor, 5-10 mg twice daily. RNA was isolated and reverse transcribed to cDNA, the sequencing template. Data came from immunoSEQ multiplex PCR; TCRdb stores just in-frame clones and leaves some out. The sample holds some 150,000 clones; about 51% are singletons and the top ten take roughly 15%. The sample consisted of CD8+ T cells sorted from blood, taken at week 4, from a patient treated with tofacitinib. The receptors originated from a human donor with alopecia areata.

The CDR3 spells CASSLMVSEQFF. In nucleotides, the CDR3 is TGTGCCAGCAGCTTAATGGTTAGCGAGCAGTTCTTC. The chain recombines TRBV13 with TRBJ2-1; D unclear. Per germline, CDR1 PRHDT and CDR2 FYEKMQ (reference sequence). The CDR3 covers 12 residues. The ends were cut back, 2 bases at V and 10 bases at J, with 9 bases in the middle.

As regards this clone: Within the sample, other DNA sequences also encode this same CDR3. The chain recombines TRBV7-6 with TRBJ2-3, with 15 bases aligning to TRBD2. The CDR3 length is 17 residues. Germline V gene lookup returns CDR1 SGHVS and CDR2 FNYEAQ. The J segment lost 4 bases and the V segment lost 5 bases, leaving 7 bases of the junction unmatched. The CDR3 loop is CASSLGLAGGLADTQYF. As DNA, the CDR3 is TGTGCCAGCAGCCTCGGACTAGCGGGGGGGCTAGCAGATACGCAGTATTTT.

This clone occurred a few times. The CDR3 region has the DNA TGTGCCAGCAGCTTCGGCCCCGGGGGGTACAATGAGCAGTTCTTC. It translates to CASSFGPGGYNEQFF. The chain links TRBV7-3 to TRBJ2-1, with TRBD2 matching 7 bases. Germline CDR1 is SGHTA and CDR2 is FQGTGA. This CDR3 is 15 amino acids long. J was trimmed by 4 bases and V by 3 bases; bases with no gene match: 6.

This clone was seen ten or more times. The chain joins TRBV7-8 to TRBJ2-5; D is possibly TRBD1 or TRBD2 (5 bases each). Germline V gene lookup returns CDR1 SGHVS and CDR2 FQNEAQ. V was clipped by 1 base and J by 7 bases, with 10 bases between them. The CDR3 has 13 residues. This CDR3 reads CASSLGSGGTQYF. The CDR3 DNA is TGTGCCAGCAGCTTAGGGTCTGGGGGGACCCAGTACTTC.

The chain links TRBV25-1 to TRBJ2-7; D ambiguous. V dropped 5 bases and J dropped 3 bases, with 8 bases sitting between them. CDR3 size: 12 residues. Germline V gives CDR1 MGHDK, CDR2 SYGVNS. The CDR3 nucleotides read TGTGCCAGCAGTTGGGCAGGCTACGAGCAGTACTTC. This gives the protein CASSWAGYEQYF.

The V and J genes are TRBV15 and TRBJ2-7; 7 nucleotides line up with TRBD1. The length of the CDR3 is 14 residues. Germline V gives CDR1 LNHNV, CDR2 YYDKDF (reference sequence). V was pared by 4 bases and J by 2 bases, with 5 bases of the junction left unmatched. The CDR3 DNA reads as TGTGCCACCAGCACGACAGGGTCAACCTACGAGCAGTACTTC. It is translated as CATSTTGSTYEQYF. The entire variable domain, with the rest obtained from reference TRBV15 and TRBJ2-7, is as follows: DAMVIQNPRYQVTQFGKPVTLSCSQTLNHNVMYWYQQKSSQAPKLLFHYYDKDFNNEADTPDNFQSRRPNTSFCFLDIRSPGLGDTAMYLCATSTTGSTYEQYFGPGTRLTVT.

The chain is built from TRBV7-9 and TRBJ2-4; no firm D call. The V gene's germline CDR1 is SEHNR and CDR2 FQNEAQ (reference sequence). V lost 0 bases and J 0 bases, leaving 12 bases between the germline ends. The CDR3 contains 17 residues. CDR3 loop: CASSLAKAELAKNIQYF. In nucleotides, the CDR3 is TGTGCCAGCAGCTTAGCAAAGGCAGAGCTAGCCAAAAACATTCAGTACTTC.

The CDR3 nucleotides are TGCGCCAGCAGCCAGACAGAAGATGAAAAACTGTTTTTT. Translated: CASSQTEDEKLFF. V is TRBV4-3 and J is TRBJ1-4; TRBD1 is a possible D gene (5 bases). The V gene lost 3 bases and the J gene lost 6 bases, with 8 bases spanning the gap. The CDR3 is 13 residues long. In germline, CDR1 is LGHNA, CDR2 YSLEER.

The chain has TRBV4-2 and TRBJ1-2; tentatively, D is TRBD1 (5 bases). The V gene lost 4 bases and the J gene lost 10 bases, with 16 bases spanning the gap. The CDR3 is made up of 13 amino acids. The V gene's germline CDR1 is LGHNA and CDR2 YNFKEQ. For the CDR3, the DNA is TGTGCCAGCAGCCCCGGGACCCAAGCCATCTACACCTTC. It is translated as CASSPGTQAIYTF.

The sample holds one count of this clone. The chain has TRBV13 and TRBJ2-1; D possibly uses TRBD1 or TRBD2 (5 bases each). The CDR3 consists of 13 residues. V was trimmed by 3 bases and J by 6 bases, leaving 9 bases between them. Germline-derived CDR1 and CDR2 are PRHDT and FYEKMQ (reference sequence). Here the CDR3 reads CASSFGGSNEQFF. CDR3 sequence (DNA): TGTGCCAGCAGCTTTGGGGGAAGCAATGAGCAGTTCTTC.

This chain connects TRBV29-1 to TRBJ1-2; no clear D gene. CDR1 is SQVTM and CDR2 is ANQGSEA in the germline V gene. Trimming shortened V by 0 bases and J by 5 bases, and 7 bases separated the two germline ends. The CDR3 totals 12 residues. The CDR3 sequence: CSVEDRSYGYTF. In DNA form, the CDR3 reads TGCAGCGTTGAAGATCGATCATATGGCTACACCTTC. The full variable domain, its missing parts supplied by reference TRBV29-1 and TRBJ1-2, is SAVISQKPSRDICQRGTSLTIQCQVDSQVTMMFWYRQQPGQSLTLIATANQGSEATYESGFVIDKFPISRPNLTFSTLTVSNMSPEDSSIYLCSVEDRSYGYTFGSGTRLTVV.

The chain combines TRBV6-5 with TRBJ2-3; the match to TRBD2 covers 13 bases. CDR3 size: 16 residues. Trimming removed 4 bases from V and 3 bases from J; junction bases left unmatched: 4. Germline loops: CDR1 MNHEY, CDR2 SVGAGI. In nucleotides, the CDR3 is TGTGCCAGCAGTTGGACTAGCGGGGGCGAAACAGATACGCAGTATTTT. The encoded protein is CASSWTSGGETDTQYF.

The rearrangement uses TRBV29-1 and TRBJ1-2; perhaps TRBD1 as D (5 bases). CDR3 length: 12 residues. Between the trimmed V and J ends, which lost 3 bases and 7 bases, there was a span of 12 bases. Germline CDR1 SQVTM, CDR2 ANQGSEA. Written as DNA, the CDR3 is TGCAGCGTTGACTCGGGGGACGGTGGCTACACCTTC. Its translation is CSVDSGDGGYTF. Full variable domain (remainder filled in from reference TRBV29-1 and TRBJ1-2): SAVISQKPSRDICQRGTSLTIQCQVDSQVTMMFWYRQQPGQSLTLIATANQGSEATYESGFVIDKFPISRPNLTFSTLTVSNMSPEDSSIYLCSVDSGDGGYTFGSGTRLTVV.

The chain carries TRBV4-1 and TRBJ1-1, with 8 positions matching TRBD1. Trimming took 5 bases from V and 3 from J; bases not matched to a gene: 8. The CDR3 covers 15 residues. Germline V lookup: CDR1 MGHRA, CDR2 YSYEKL. The CDR3 nucleotides read TGCGCCAGCAGCTTCCCTGGACAGGGTCACACTGAAGCTTTCTTT. Translation gives CASSFPGQGHTEAFF.

The rearrangement uses TRBV9 and TRBJ2-1; D is unresolved. The germline V gene has CDR1 SGDLS and CDR2 YYNGEE. The V and J ends lost 4 bases and 10 bases respectively, with 12 bases between them. CDR3 length equals 12 residues. Here the CDR3 reads CASSIPGSEQFF. As DNA, the CDR3 is TGTGCCAGCAGCATCCCCGGTTCCGAGCAGTTCTTC. Supplemented by reference TRBV9 and TRBJ2-1, the full variable domain reads DSGVTQTPKHLITATGQRVTLRCSPRSGDLSVYWYQQSLDQGLQFLIQYYNGEERAKGNILERFSAQQFPDLHSELNLSSLELGDSALYFCASSIPGSEQFFGPGTRLTVL.

Only a few counts were recorded for this clone. The chain has TRBV6-8 and TRBJ2-1; D is perhaps TRBD2 (6 bases). V lost 5 bases, J lost 0 bases, and 17 bases lay in between. This CDR3 has 17 amino acids. From germline, CDR1 is MNHGY and CDR2 SAAAGT. The CDR3 sequence is CASSPAGLPSSYNEQFF. The CDR3, as DNA: TGTGCCAGCAGTCCCGCGGGACTCCCGAGCTCCTACAATGAGCAGTTCTTC.

This clone has more than one count but fewer than ten. For the CDR3, the DNA is TGCAGCGTTGGGGGGGGCGCGACAGATACGCAGTATTTT. Amino acid sequence: CSVGGGATDTQYF. The rearrangement joins TRBV29-1 to TRBJ2-3; perhaps TRBD2 as D (7 bases). The V gene's germline CDR1 is SQVTM and CDR2 ANQGSEA. The CDR3 extends over 13 amino acids. With 4 bases removed from V and 3 bases from J, the gap between germline ends came to 11 bases.

The V gene is TRBV2, the J gene TRBJ1-2, with D tentatively TRBD1 (6 bases). Between the trimmed V and J ends, which lost 2 bases and 7 bases, there was a span of 17 bases. CDR3 length equals 15 residues. Germline V CDR1 and CDR2: SNHLY, FYNNEI. CDR3 protein: CASSELDRPSAGYTF. The DNA of the CDR3 is TGTGCCAGCAGTGAATTAGACAGGCCGTCAGCTGGCTACACCTTC.

This clone is labeled medium-sized. The chain couples TRBV27 to TRBJ2-2, with 9 nucleotides matching TRBD1. This CDR3 has 15 amino acids. V trimming: 7 bases; J trimming: 6 bases; junction bases outside the gene matches: 9. Germline V gives CDR1 MNHEY, CDR2 SMNVEV (reference sequence). CDR3 nucleotides: TGTGCCAGCACCACGGGACAGGGTCAACCCGGGGAGCTGTTTTTT. This sequence encodes CASTTGQGQPGELFF.

This clone was detected only a few times. The gene calls are TRBV9 and TRBJ2-1, with a weak D call TRBD1 (6 bases). This CDR3 has 16 amino acids. Germline V gene lookup returns CDR1 SGDLS and CDR2 YYNGEE. Trimming shortened V by 3 bases and J by 8 bases, and 21 bases separated the two germline ends. The CDR3 loop is CASSAILGTTLHEQFF. Here the CDR3 DNA reads TGTGCCAGCAGCGCGATCCTCGGGACAACTCTTCATGAGCAGTTCTTC.

By share of the sample, this clone is medium-sized. The chain recombines TRBV6-4 with TRBJ1-6, with D hard to call. This CDR3 is built from 13 residues. Germline-derived CDR1 and CDR2 are MRHNA and SNTAGT. Between the trimmed V and J ends, which lost 0 bases and 7 bases, there was a span of 4 bases. CDR3 nucleotides: TGTGCCAGCAGTGACTCGACAAATTCACCCCTCCACTTT. It encodes CASSDSTNSPLHF.

This clone occurred once. The chain recombines TRBV7-8 with TRBJ1-2; tentatively, D is TRBD1 (6 bases). Trimming cost V 4 bases and J 5 bases, with 20 bases left between them. Germline V gene sequence: CDR1 SGHVS, CDR2 FQNEAQ. The CDR3 is 16 residues long. CDR3 protein: CASSSPVGGQGYGYTF. CDR3 DNA: TGTGCCAGCAGCTCTCCCGTGGGGGGCCAAGGGTATGGCTACACCTTC.

The J gene is TRBJ2-5, the V gene TRBV29-1, with 8 bases lining up with TRBD1. The CDR3 is 17 residues long. Germline-derived CDR1 and CDR2 are SQVTM and ANQGSEA. The J segment lost 2 bases and the V segment lost 1 base, leaving 12 bases of the junction unmatched. In DNA form, the CDR3 reads TGCAGCGTTGAAGGAGGGACAGGTGGACCCACTCAAGAGACCCAGTACTTC. It specifies CSVEGGTGGPTQETQYF.

The rearrangement joins TRBV13 to TRBJ2-1; tentatively, D is TRBD2 (5 bases). The CDR3 sequence is 13 residues long. Trimming stripped 5 bases from V and 5 bases from J, with 10 bases between. Per the germline V gene, CDR1 is PRHDT and CDR2 is FYEKMQ (reference sequence). The CDR3 nucleotides are TGTGCCAGCAGCGGGAGCGACCACAATGAGCAGTTCTTC. It codes for CASSGSDHNEQFF.

V gene TRBV7-9 combines with J gene TRBJ1-2; no clear D. V lost 1 base and J lost 2, with 5 bases in between. This CDR3 has 13 amino acids. Per germline, CDR1 SEHNR and CDR2 FQNEAQ (reference sequence). CDR3 DNA sequence: TGTGCCAGCAGCTTAGAGACAAACTATGGCTACACCTTC. It translates to CASSLETNYGYTF.

A remark on this clone: This CDR3 is also generated by other DNA sequences in the sample. This chain uses TRBV13 with TRBJ2-7, with D maybe TRBD1 (6 bases). The CDR3 loop spans 14 amino acids. Trimming removed 4 bases at V and 2 bases at J, with 12 bases between. Germline-derived CDR1 and CDR2 are PRHDT and FYEKMQ (reference sequence). The CDR3 loop reads CASSSGQTPYEQYF. DNA for the CDR3: TGTGCCAGCAGCTCCGGACAGACCCCCTACGAGCAGTACTTC.

The chain uses TRBV13 and TRBJ2-2; D remains ambiguous. Germline CDR1 is PRHDT and CDR2 is FYEKMQ (reference sequence). Trimming took 4 bases from V and 0 from J, leaving 21 bases between them. The CDR3 spans 19 residues. CDR3 DNA: TGTGCCAGCAGCTCGCCGCCTCACCTAGAGTCGGCGAACACCGGGGAGCTGTTTTTT. This gives the protein CASSSPPHLESANTGELFF.